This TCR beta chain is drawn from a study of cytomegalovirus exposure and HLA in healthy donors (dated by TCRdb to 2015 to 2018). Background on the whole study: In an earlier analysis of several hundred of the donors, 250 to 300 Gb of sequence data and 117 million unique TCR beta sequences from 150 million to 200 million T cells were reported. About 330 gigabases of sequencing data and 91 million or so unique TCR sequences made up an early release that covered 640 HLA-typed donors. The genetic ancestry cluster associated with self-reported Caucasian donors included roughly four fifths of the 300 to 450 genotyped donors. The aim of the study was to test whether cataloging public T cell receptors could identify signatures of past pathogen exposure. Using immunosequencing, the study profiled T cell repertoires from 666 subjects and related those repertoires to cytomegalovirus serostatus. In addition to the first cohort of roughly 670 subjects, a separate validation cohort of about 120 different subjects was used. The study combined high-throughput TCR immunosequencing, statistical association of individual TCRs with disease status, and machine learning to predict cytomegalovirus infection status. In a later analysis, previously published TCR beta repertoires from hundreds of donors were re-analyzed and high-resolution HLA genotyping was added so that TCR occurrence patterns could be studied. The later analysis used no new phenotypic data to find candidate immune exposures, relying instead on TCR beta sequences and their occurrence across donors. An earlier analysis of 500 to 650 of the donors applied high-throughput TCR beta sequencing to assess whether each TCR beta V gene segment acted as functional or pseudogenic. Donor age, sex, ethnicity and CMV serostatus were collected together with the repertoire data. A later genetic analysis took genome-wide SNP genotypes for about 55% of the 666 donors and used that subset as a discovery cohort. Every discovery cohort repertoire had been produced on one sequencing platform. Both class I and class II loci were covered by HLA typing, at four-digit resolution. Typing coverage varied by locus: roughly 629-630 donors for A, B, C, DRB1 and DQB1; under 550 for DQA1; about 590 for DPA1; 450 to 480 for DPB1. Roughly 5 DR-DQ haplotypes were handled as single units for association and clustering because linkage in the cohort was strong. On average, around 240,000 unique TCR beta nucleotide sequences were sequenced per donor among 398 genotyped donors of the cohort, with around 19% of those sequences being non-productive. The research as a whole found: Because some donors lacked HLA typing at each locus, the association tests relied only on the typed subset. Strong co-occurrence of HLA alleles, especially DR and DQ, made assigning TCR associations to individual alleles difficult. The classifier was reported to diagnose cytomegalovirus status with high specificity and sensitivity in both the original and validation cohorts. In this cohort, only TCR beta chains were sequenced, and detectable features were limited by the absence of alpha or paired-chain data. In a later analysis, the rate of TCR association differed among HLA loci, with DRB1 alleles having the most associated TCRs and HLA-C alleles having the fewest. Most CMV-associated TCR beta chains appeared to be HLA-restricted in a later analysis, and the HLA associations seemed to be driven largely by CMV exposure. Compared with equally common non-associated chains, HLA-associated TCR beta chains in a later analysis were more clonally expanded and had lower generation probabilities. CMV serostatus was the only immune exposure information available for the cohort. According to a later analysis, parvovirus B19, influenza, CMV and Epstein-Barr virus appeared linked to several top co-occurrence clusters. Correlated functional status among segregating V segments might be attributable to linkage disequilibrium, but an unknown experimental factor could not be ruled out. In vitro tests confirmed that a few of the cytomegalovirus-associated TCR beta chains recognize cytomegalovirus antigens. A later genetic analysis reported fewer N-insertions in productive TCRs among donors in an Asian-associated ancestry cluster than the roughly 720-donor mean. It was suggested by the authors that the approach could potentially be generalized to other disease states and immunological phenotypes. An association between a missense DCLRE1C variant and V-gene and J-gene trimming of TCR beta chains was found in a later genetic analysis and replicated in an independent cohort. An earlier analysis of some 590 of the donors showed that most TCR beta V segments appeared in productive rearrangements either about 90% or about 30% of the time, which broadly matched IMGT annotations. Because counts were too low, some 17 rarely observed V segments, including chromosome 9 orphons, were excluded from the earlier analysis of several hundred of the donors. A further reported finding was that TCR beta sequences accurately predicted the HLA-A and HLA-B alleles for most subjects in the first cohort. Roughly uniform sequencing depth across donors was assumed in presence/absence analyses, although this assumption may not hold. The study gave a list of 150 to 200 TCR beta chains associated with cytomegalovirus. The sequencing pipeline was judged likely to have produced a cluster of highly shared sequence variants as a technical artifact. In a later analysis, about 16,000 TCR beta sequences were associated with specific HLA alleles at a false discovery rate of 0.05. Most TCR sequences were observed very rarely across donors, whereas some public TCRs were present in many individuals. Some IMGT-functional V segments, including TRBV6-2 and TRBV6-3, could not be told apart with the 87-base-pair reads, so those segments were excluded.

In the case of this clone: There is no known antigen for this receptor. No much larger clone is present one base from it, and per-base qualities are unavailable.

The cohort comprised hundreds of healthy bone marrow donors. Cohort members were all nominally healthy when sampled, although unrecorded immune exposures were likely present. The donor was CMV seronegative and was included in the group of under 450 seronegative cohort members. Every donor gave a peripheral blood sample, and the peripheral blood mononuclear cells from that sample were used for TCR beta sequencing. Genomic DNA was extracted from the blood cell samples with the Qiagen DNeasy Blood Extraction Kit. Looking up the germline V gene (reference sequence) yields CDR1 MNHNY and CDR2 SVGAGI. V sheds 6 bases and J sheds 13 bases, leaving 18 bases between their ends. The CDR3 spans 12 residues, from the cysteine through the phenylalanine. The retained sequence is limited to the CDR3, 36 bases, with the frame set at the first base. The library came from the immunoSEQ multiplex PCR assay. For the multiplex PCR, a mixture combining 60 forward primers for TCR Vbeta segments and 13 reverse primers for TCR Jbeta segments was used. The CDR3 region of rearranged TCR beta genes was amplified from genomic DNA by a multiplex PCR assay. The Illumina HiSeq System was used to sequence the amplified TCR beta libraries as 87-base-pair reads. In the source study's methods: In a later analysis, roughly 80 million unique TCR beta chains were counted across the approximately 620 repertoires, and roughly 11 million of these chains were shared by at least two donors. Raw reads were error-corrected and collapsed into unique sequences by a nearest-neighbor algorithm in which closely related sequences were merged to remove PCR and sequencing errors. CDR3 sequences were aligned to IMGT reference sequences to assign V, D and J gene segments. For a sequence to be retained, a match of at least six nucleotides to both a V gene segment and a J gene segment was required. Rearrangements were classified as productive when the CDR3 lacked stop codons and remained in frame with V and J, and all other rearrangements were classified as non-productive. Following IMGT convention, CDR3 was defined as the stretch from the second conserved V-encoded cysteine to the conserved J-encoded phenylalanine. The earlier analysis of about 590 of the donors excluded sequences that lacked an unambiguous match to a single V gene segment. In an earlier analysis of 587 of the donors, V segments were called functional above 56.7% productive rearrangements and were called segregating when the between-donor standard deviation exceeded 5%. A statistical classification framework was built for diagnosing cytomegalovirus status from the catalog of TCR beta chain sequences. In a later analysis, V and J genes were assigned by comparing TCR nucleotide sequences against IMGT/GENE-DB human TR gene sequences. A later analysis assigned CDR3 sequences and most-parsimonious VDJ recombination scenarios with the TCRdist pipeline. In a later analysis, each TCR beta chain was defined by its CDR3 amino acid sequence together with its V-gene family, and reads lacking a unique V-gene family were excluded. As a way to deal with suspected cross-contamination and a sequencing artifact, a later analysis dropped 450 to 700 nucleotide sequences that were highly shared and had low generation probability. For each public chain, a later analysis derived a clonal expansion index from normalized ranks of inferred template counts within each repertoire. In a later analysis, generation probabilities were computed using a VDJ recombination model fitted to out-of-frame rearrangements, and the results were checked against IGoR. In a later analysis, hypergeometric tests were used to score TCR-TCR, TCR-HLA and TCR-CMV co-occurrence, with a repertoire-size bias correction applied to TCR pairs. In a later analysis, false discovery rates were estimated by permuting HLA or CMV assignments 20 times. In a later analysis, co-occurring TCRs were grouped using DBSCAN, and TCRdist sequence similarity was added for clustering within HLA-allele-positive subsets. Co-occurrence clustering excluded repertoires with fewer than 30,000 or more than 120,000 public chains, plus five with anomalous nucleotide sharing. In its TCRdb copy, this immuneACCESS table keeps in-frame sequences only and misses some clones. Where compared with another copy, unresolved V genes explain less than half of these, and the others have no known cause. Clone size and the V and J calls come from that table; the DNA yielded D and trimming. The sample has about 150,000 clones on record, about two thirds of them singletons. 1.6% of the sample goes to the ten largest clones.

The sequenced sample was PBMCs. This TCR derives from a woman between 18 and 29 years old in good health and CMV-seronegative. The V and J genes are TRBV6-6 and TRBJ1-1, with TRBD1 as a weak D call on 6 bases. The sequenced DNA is TGTGCCAGCAGCCCGACAGGTGTAGGCGTTTTCTTT. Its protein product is CASSPTGVGVFF.